A single sample is the source of the 18 T cell receptor beta chains below, sequenced in a study of blood T cell repertoires in COVID-19. Sequenced by immunoSEQ multiplex PCR; TCRdb stores in-frame clones only, minus some. The data contain under 300,000 clones, roughly 84% of them seen just once; the ten biggest clones take up more than 6.5%. The sample taken for sequencing was PBMCs or T cells enriched from blood (not recorded which). Source of these receptors: a woman in her fifties or sixties who had been exposed to COVID-19.

The chain is built from TRBV11-2 and TRBJ1-2; 8 bases are shared with TRBD1. The CDR3 extends over 15 amino acids. The V gene's germline CDR1 is SGHAT and CDR2 FQNNGV. Trimming took 5 bases from V and 4 from J; bases not matched to a gene: 9. For the CDR3, the DNA is TGTGCCAGCAGCCCCGCCGGGACAGGTATCTATGGCTACACCTTC. The encoded protein is CASSPAGTGIYGYTF.

V and J are TRBV13 and TRBJ1-3; D perhaps matches TRBD1 (5 bases). This CDR3 contains 13 residues. The V end lost 5 bases, the J end lost 4 bases, and 9 bases lay between the germline ends. CDR1 and CDR2 from the germline V gene are PRHDT and FYEKMQ (reference sequence). DNA for the CDR3: TGTGCCAGCAGCCCAGGGTCCGGAAACACCATATATTTT. This encodes CASSPGSGNTIYF. The full variable domain, rest sourced from reference TRBV13 and TRBJ1-3, is AAGVIQSPRHLIKEKRETATLKCYPIPRHDTVYWYQQGPGQDPQFLISFYEKMQSDKGSIPDRFSAQQFSDYHSELNMSSLELGDSALYFCASSPGSGNTIYFGEGSWLTVV.

The chain recombines TRBV2 with TRBJ1-6; 7 bases align to TRBD1. Germline CDR1 and CDR2: SNHLY and FYNNEI. V lost 6 bases to trimming and J lost 3 bases; unmatched junction nucleotides: 5. The CDR3 is 15 amino acids. CDR3 sequence: CASRYGTDYNSPLHF. In DNA, the CDR3 is TGTGCCAGCAGATATGGGACAGACTATAATTCACCCCTCCACTTT.

This rearrangement joins TRBV6-6 to TRBJ1-4; D ambiguous. The CDR3 has 15 amino acids. Trimming stripped 0 bases from V and 7 bases from J, with 12 bases between. Germline V gives CDR1 MNHNY, CDR2 SVGAGI (reference sequence). The chain's CDR3 is CASSYSQRGSEKLFF. DNA of the CDR3: TGTGCCAGCAGTTACTCGCAGCGCGGAAGTGAAAAACTGTTTTTT.

V and J are TRBV19 and TRBJ1-2; 9 bases align to TRBD1. The CDR3 has 13 residues. Looked up from germline, CDR1 is LNHDA and CDR2 is SQIVND (reference sequence). The V segment lost 6 bases and the J segment 4 bases; nucleotides outside the gene matches: 3. This chain's CDR3 is CASRPTGGYGYTF. DNA for the CDR3: TGTGCCAGTAGGCCGACAGGGGGCTATGGCTACACCTTC.

This chain links TRBV5-1 with TRBJ1-1; no clear D. Trimming removed 0 bases from V and 7 bases from J, with 28 bases in between. This CDR3 spans 19 amino acids. Germline V CDR1 and CDR2: SGHRS, YFSETQ. DNA for the CDR3: TGCGCCAGCAGCTTGGCCTTCCGGGCTAATGGGCTAACTGCGGGTGAAGCTTTCTTT. Amino acid sequence: CASSLAFRANGLTAGEAFF.

The chain links TRBV7-9 to TRBJ2-7; tentative D call: TRBD1 (5 bases). The CDR3 spans 16 residues. Trimming removed 2 bases from V and 5 bases from J, with 19 bases in between. Germline assignment: CDR1 SEHNR and CDR2 FQNEAQ (reference sequence). Here the CDR3 reads CASSLPTLIGVHEQYF. In DNA form, the CDR3 reads TGTGCCAGCAGCTTACCGACTTTGATAGGGGTCCACGAGCAGTACTTC. Full variable domain (rest looked up from reference TRBV7-9 and TRBJ2-7): DTGVSQNPRHKITKRGQNVTFRCDPISEHNRLYWYRQTLGQGPEFLTYFQNEAQLEKSRLLSDRFSAERPKGSFSTLEIQRTEQGDSAMYLCASSLPTLIGVHEQYFGPGTRLTVT.

In DNA form, the CDR3 reads TGTGCCAGCAGCTCCACAGGGACGGCTAGCTACACCTTC. Translated: CASSSTGTASYTF. The chain couples TRBV5-8 to TRBJ1-2, with D possibly matching TRBD1 (6 bases). The CDR3 extends over 13 amino acids. Germline V lookup: CDR1 SGHTS, CDR2 YDEGEE. Trimming removed 3 bases at V and 9 bases at J, with 15 bases between.

This clone has a handful of counts. The chain links TRBV7-9 to TRBJ2-6, with D possibly TRBD1 on 6 matching bases. The ends were cut back, 3 bases at V and 0 bases at J, with 9 bases in the middle. CDR1 is SEHNR, CDR2 FQNEAQ, per germline (reference sequence). The CDR3 sequence is 16 residues long. CDR3 region: CASSLRTASGANVLTF. CDR3 DNA sequence: TGTGCCAGCAGCTTGAGGACAGCCTCTGGGGCCAACGTCCTGACTTTC. The full variable domain, completed using reference TRBV7-9 and TRBJ2-6, is DTGVSQNPRHKITKRGQNVTFRCDPISEHNRLYWYRQTLGQGPEFLTYFQNEAQLEKSRLLSDRFSAERPKGSFSTLEIQRTEQGDSAMYLCASSLRTASGANVLTFGAGSRLTVL.

The gene calls are TRBV6-5 and TRBJ1-2; 7 bases are a match to TRBD1. Germline CDR1 is MNHEY and CDR2 is SVGAGI. CDR3 length equals 15 residues. The trim removed 0 bases at V and 4 bases at J, leaving 5 bases unmatched. The CDR3 DNA follows: TGTGCCAGCAGTTACTCGCGGGACAGCCTCTATGGCTACACCTTC. Translated: CASSYSRDSLYGYTF.

This clone was counted at least ten times. The V and J genes are TRBV10-1 and TRBJ1-1; the D is unclear. CDR3 length: 14 amino acids. Germline V gives CDR1 WNHNN, CDR2 SYGVQD (reference sequence). V lost 8 bases and J 1 base, leaving 14 bases between the germline ends. The CDR3 reads CASSSAGANTEAFF. Here the CDR3 DNA reads TGCGCCAGCTCCTCGGCGGGCGCGAACACTGAAGCTTTCTTT.

In nucleotides, the CDR3 is TGTGCCAGTAGTACCATACAGGGGCCGGGGACCCAGTACTTC. Translating gives CASSTIQGPGTQYF. This chain joins TRBV19 and TRBJ2-5; 7 bases are a match to TRBD1. The CDR3 covers 14 residues. J was trimmed by 7 bases and V by 4 bases; bases with no gene match: 9. Germline CDR1 is LNHDA and CDR2 is SQIVND (reference sequence).

The chain is built from TRBV2 and TRBJ2-4; 10 nucleotides line up with TRBD2. Germline V CDR1 and CDR2: SNHLY, FYNNEI. The CDR3 has 18 residues. The J segment lost 0 bases and the V segment lost 2 bases, leaving 7 bases of the junction unmatched. The CDR3 DNA reads TGTGCCAGCAGTGAATGGGCTAGCGGGGGTGTAGCCAAAAACATTCAGTACTTC. Translation gives CASSEWASGGVAKNIQYF. Full variable domain (outside the CDR3, taken from reference TRBV2 and TRBJ2-4): EPEVTQTPSHQVTQMGQEVILRCVPISNHLYFYWYRQILGQKVEFLVSFYNNEISEKSEIFDDQFSVERPDGSNFTLKIRSTKLEDSAMYFCASSEWASGGVAKNIQYFGAGTRLSVL.

This clone was counted a single time. The V gene is TRBV5-1, the J gene TRBJ2-3, with D possibly matching TRBD2 (6 bases). CDR3 length equals 15 residues. Deletions cut 1 base from V and 0 bases from J, with 9 bases between. Germline assignment: CDR1 SGHRS and CDR2 YFSETQ. CDR3 protein: CASSLRGVSTDTQYF. CDR3 DNA sequence: TGCGCCAGCAGCTTGCGCGGGGTAAGCACAGATACGCAGTATTTT.

The chain links TRBV10-3 to TRBJ1-5, with a tentative D call TRBD1 (5 bases). The CDR3 consists of 15 residues. Per the germline V gene, CDR1 is ENHRY and CDR2 is SYGVKD. Trimming took off 8 bases at V and 3 bases at J, with 17 bases between the two ends. This CDR3 is CAISGGENPNQPQHF. CDR3 bases: TGTGCCATCTCCGGGGGGGAGAACCCCAATCAGCCCCAGCATTTT.

CDR3 loop: CASSIAGTGGGQPQHF. CDR3 DNA sequence: TGTGCCAGTAGTATAGCCGGGACAGGAGGCGGTCAGCCCCAGCATTTT. The chain is built from TRBV19 and TRBJ1-5; 8 bases align to TRBD1. The CDR3 contains 16 residues. Germline trimming cut 1 base from V and 6 bases from J; bases unmatched to any gene: 8. Germline V CDR1 and CDR2: LNHDA, SQIVND (reference sequence).

This chain links TRBV7-9 with TRBJ2-7; 12 positions match TRBD1. After removal of 4 bases from V and 2 bases from J, the junction contained 3 bases not matched to a gene. The CDR3 length is 15 residues. CDR1 is SEHNR, CDR2 FQNEAQ, per germline (reference sequence). In DNA, the CDR3 is TGTGCCAGCAGCTCGAGGGACAGGGGGCCCTACGAGCAGTACTTC. Translation: CASSSRDRGPYEQYF. Supplemented by reference TRBV7-9 and TRBJ2-7, the full variable domain reads DTGVSQNPRHKITKRGQNVTFRCDPISEHNRLYWYRQTLGQGPEFLTYFQNEAQLEKSRLLSDRFSAERPKGSFSTLEIQRTEQGDSAMYLCASSSRDRGPYEQYFGPGTRLTVT.

The chain links TRBV13 to TRBJ1-2, with unresolved D. CDR1 is PRHDT and CDR2 is FYEKMQ in the germline V gene (reference sequence). The CDR3 covers 17 residues. Trimming cost V 0 bases and J 6 bases, with 20 bases left between them. DNA for the CDR3: TGTGCCAGCAGCTTAGGGGGCCCCCAGGTTTTAACGAATGGCTACACCTTC. This codes for CASSLGGPQVLTNGYTF.